This T cell receptor beta chain stems from a study of cytomegalovirus exposure and HLA in healthy donors. J gave up 5 bases and V 4 bases, and 4 bases lay outside the gene matches. The CDR3 contains 13 residues. Germline loops: CDR1 LNHDA, CDR2 SQIVND (reference sequence). As for this clone: Its antigen is not known.

In the PCR, 60 Vbeta and 13 Jbeta primers were used. The method was immunoSEQ multiplex PCR; TCRdb's version includes in-frame clones alone and lacks a portion of them. This sample has about 120,000 clones, with 70% to 85% found just once. General study points: On later analysis, the bulk of CMV-associated TCR beta chains appeared to be HLA-restricted. According to reports, the classifier identified cytomegalovirus status with high specificity and sensitivity. As a later analysis revealed, the rate of TCR association differed by HLA locus, with DRB1 most and HLA-C fewest. In a later analysis, compared with equally common non-associated chains, HLA-associated beta chains were more expanded.

The specimen was PBMCs. This sequence was found in a middle-aged man in good health and CMV-seropositive. This chain connects TRBV19 to TRBJ2-5; 7 nucleotides line up with TRBD1. CDR3 amino acids: CASSTDRLETQYF. CDR3 nucleotide sequence: TGTGCCAGTAGTACGGACAGGCTCGAGACCCAGTACTTC.